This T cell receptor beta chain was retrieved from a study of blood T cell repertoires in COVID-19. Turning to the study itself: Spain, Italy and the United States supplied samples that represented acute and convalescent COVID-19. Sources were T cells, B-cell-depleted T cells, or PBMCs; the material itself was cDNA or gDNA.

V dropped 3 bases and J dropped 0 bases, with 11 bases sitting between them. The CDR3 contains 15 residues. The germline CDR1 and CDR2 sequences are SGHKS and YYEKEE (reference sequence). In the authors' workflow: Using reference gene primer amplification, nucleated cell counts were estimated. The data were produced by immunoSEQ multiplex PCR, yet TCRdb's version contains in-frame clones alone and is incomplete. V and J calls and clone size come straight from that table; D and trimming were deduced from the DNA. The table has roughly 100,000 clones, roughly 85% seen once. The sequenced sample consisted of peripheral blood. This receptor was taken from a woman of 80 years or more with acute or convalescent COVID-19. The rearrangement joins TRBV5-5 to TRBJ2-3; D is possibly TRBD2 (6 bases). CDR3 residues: CASSSGTSSTDTQYF. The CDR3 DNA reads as TGTGCCAGCAGCTCCGGGACTTCTAGCACAGATACGCAGTATTTT.